This TCR beta chain was recovered during a study of regulatory T cells in long-lasting Graves disease. Study-wide context: Graves' patients (newly diagnosed) had been on antithyroid drugs under 3 months.

General observations from the study: Less diverse TCR repertoires were seen in persistent Graves' patients than in newly diagnosed ones.

The time point here: newly diagnosed GD, antithyroid drugs for less than 3 months. Extracted RNA from PBMCs served as the source of the TCR library. Patients were from an endocrinology department in Xi'an, China. Only a few counts were recorded for this clonotype. Its cognate antigen is unknown. The CDR3 totals 16 residues. Germline V gene lookup returns CDR1 MNHEY and CDR2 SMNVEV (reference sequence). V dropped 3 bases and J dropped 5 bases, with 17 bases sitting between them. Libraries of TCR beta came from iRepertoire HTBI primers plus Arm-PCR of CDR3 regions. TCRdb recomputed calls from the multiplex PCR reads with MiXCR, one row per CDR3 protein. The table includes approximately 300,000 distinct CDR3 sequences, under 20% detected once.

Material: peripheral blood mononuclear cells (PBMCs), obtained at new diagnosis, from a patient treated with antithyroid drugs. The receptor was isolated from a female donor with Graves disease. This chain uses TRBV27 with TRBJ2-1; D assignment may be TRBD1 or TRBD2 (6 bases each). The CDR3 sequence is CASSFGGGLGDNEQFF. CDR3 coding DNA: TGTGCCAGCAGTTTTGGTGGGGGGCTGGGGGACAATGAGCAGTTCTTC.